This T cell receptor (beta chain) stems from a study of T cells in Graves' hyperthyroidism and ophthalmopathy (dated by TCRdb to between 2017 and 2020). About the full investigation: Peripheral blood was collected at initial diagnosis, before any treatment. A discovery cohort of roughly 96 patients, roughly 40 with Graves' ophthalmopathy and 55 to 60 with stable Graves' hyperthyroidism, was used to find distinguishing TCR V-J signatures. In more than five Graves' hyperthyroidism patients, the study also compared T-cell repertoires from thyroid tissue with T-cell repertoires from blood. The approximately 98 discovery patients were randomly divided into training and test sets at a 7:3 ratio. The paper reports TCR Vbeta CDR3 sequencing of 140 or so peripheral blood samples: 40 to 45 ophthalmopathy, approximately 74 hyperthyroidism and around 17 progressor patients. After blood sampling, hyperthyroidism patients were treated with methimazole at a starting dose of 30 mg daily, and ophthalmopathy patients were treated with high-dose intravenous methylprednisolone. Prospective prediction of ophthalmopathy was tested in an independent validation cohort of 18 to 20 hyperthyroidism patients and around 16 patients who later progressed to ophthalmopathy. The paper as a whole reports these results and caveats: In validation, the model predicted progression to ophthalmopathy a median of roughly 6.5 months before onset, with roughly 68% sensitivity and about 75% specificity. Most expanded thyroid clonotypes (frequency above 0.001) were also detected in blood, suggesting blood repertoires may reflect thyroid immune responses. A 13 V-J signature model separated ophthalmopathy from stable hyperthyroidism, with roughly 88% sensitivity and about 81% specificity in cross-validation and 80%/75% in testing. Sample size was not statistically predetermined, and investigators were not blinded to group allocation.

Ophthalmopathy patients had moderately to severely active disease, Clinical Activity Score of at least 3, NOSPECS grade of at least 4, and duration under 3 months. Patients with uncontrolled infections, other autoimmune diseases, pregnancy or lactation were excluded. Diagnoses relied on clinical symptoms, serum thyroxine and TRAb, thyroid ultrasound and orbital computed tomography. PBMCs were separated from roughly 10 ml of fresh peripheral blood using Ficoll-Paque density gradient centrifugation. Total RNA was extracted with Trizol reagent, and quality was checked on an Agilent 2100 Bioanalyzer. Amplification of TCR beta CDR3 regions was carried out from RNA transcripts. A first-round RT-PCR of the TCR CDR3 used the HTBI primer set with the Qiagen OneStep RT-PCR kit. The libraries were constructed in a second round of multiplex PCR and then size-selected and purified. Sequencing of the libraries was done on an Illumina HiSeq2000 using paired-end 100 bp reads. In the paper's pipeline: Raw data were processed with SOAPnuke, discarding reads with adapters, uncalled bases, mean Phred below 15, or no exact constant-primer or identifier match. COPE v1.2.5 was used to merge high-quality paired reads, and clonotypes were defined as unique nucleotide sequences. MiTCR v1.1 was used to align the clonotypes against IMGT TRBV, TRBD and TRBJ reference segments. Analysis was restricted to V-J combinations with a frequency above 0.0001, which covered just over 98% of repertoires. A TCS score was defined as the ratio of F50 (clonal expansion) to E x V (chaos), with BLOSUM62-based TCRdist applied between CDR3 peptides within each V-J. Welch's t-statistics and random forest reduced 450 to 600 V-J features to 13, which were used in a naive Bayes classifier (R e1071). Clones were called with MiXCR by TCRdb after fastp trimmed the public reads at Q25, and only in-frame beta chains were retained. Rows with a matching CDR3 protein are joined into one entry that keeps the most common DNA and genes. What appears here as the V and J calls and clone size reflects TCRdb's work, not the paper's. This sample has some 320,000 distinct CDR3 sequences in its table, and roughly 13% of those were observed once. The ten largest account for about a third of the sample.

This clonotype was counted at least ten times. Which antigen it targets is not known. Base qualities are not provided; no much larger clone lies one nucleotide away. Trimming takes 7 bases off V and 8 bases off J; junction bases not matched to a gene: 8. From cysteine to phenylalanine, the CDR3 is 14 amino acids long. Here the CDR3 DNA is all that survives: 42 bases in frame from base 1. CDR1 and CDR2, looked up from the germline V gene, are SGDLS and YYNGEE. The chain is assembled from TRBV9 and TRBJ2-1, with 11 middle bases fitting TRBD2. The source of this sequence is a woman in her thirties or forties with Graves' ophthalmopathy. Sequencing input: blood. Here is the DNA: TGTGCCAGCGCGACTAGCGGGAAAACGGATGAGCAGTTCTTC. This gives the protein CASATSGKTDEQFF.